This T cell receptor (beta chain) came from a study of blood T cells in healthy people across ages. Then a second PCR, running roughly 7 to 12 cycles, was carried out with a sample-barcoded 5' primer and a J-beta primer mix. TCRdb re-analysed the 5' RACE reads in MiXCR, keeping a single row per CDR3 protein. The sample holds more than 650,000 distinct CDR3 sequences; under 30% are singletons and the top ten take 2.5% to 3.5%. These data also featured in a second study, about T cells of mothers and their children.

The sequenced material came from blood. The sequence was obtained from a boy aged 5 to 17 in good health.

This chain's CDR3 is CASSYSNGRGNSYEQYF. The CDR3 coding sequence is TGTGCCAGCAGTTACTCGAATGGGCGGGGTAACTCCTACGAGCAGTACTTC. This rearrangement joins TRBV6-2 or TRBV6-3 to TRBJ2-7, with a weak D call TRBD2 (6 bases). Germline values: CDR1 MNHEY, CDR2 SVGEGT. Trimming cost V 0 bases and J 0 bases, with 15 bases left between them. The CDR3 covers 17 residues.